The rows below give T cell receptor beta chains drawn from one sample of a study of cytomegalovirus exposure and HLA in healthy donors. Repertoires were generated with immunoSEQ multiplex PCR, while TCRdb's copy carries only in-frame clones and drops some. The repertoire holds roughly 100,000 clones, with about 83% as singletons. Sequencing was done on a sample of PBMCs. The receptors shown here come from a man aged 18 to 30 in good health and CMV-seronegative. Each CDR3 is given with its conserved first and last residue. D genes are given only for firm matches. Clone size is not always given. Where it is, it says once, few, many or a class for expanded clones.

TRBV9	-	TRBJ2-2	-	CASSVGPDSNTGELFF	TGTGCCAGCAGCGTAGGTCCCGACTCGAACACCGGGGAGCTGTTTTTT
TRBV30	-	TRBJ1-2	-	CACPLLVSGGYTF	TGTGCCTGCCCCCTTCTCGTCTCGGGTGGCTACACCTTC
TRBV6-5	-	TRBJ1-2	-	CASSYSSVSGYGYTF	TGTGCCAGCAGTTACTCATCGGTTTCGGGCTATGGCTACACCTTC
TRBV12-5	-	TRBJ1-2	-	CASGPTWAGRVYGYTF	TGTGCTAGTGGTCCCACATGGGCCGGGAGGGTCTATGGCTACACCTTC
TRBV19	TRBD1	TRBJ2-7	once	CASSSNQGANYEQYF	TGTGCCAGTAGTTCTAACCAGGGGGCGAACTACGAGCAGTACTTC
TRBV7-9	-	TRBJ2-7	-	CASSTERGGRAYEQYF	TGTGCCAGCAGCACCGAAAGAGGGGGGAGGGCCTACGAGCAGTACTTC
TRBV11-3	-	TRBJ2-7	-	CASSPRGGSYEQYF	TGTGCCAGCAGCCCCCGAGGAGGGTCCTACGAGCAGTACTTC
TRBV5-4	TRBD2	TRBJ2-7	-	CASSKRGRSSYEQYF	TGTGCCAGCAGTAAGCGGGGGAGGAGCTCCTACGAGCAGTACTTC
TRBV9	TRBD2	TRBJ2-7	-	CASSPGLAGGGYEQYF	TGTGCCAGCAGCCCGGGACTAGCGGGAGGAGGCTACGAGCAGTACTTC
TRBV5-4	TRBD1	TRBJ1-4	-	CASSRSTGYNEKLFF	TGTGCCAGCAGCAGGTCGACAGGGTATAATGAAAAACTGTTTTTT
TRBV28	-	TRBJ2-7	-	CASTVFGTGEQYF	TGTGCCAGCACCGTATTCGGAACGGGAGAGCAGTACTTC
TRBV21-1	-	TRBJ1-1	-	CASSPRGTDTEAFF	TGTGCCAGCAGCCCAAGGGGGACGGACACTGAAGCTTTCTTT
TRBV7-3	TRBD1	TRBJ1-1	-	CASSFTGANTEAFF	TGTGCCAGCAGCTTTACAGGGGCGAACACTGAAGCTTTCTTT
TRBV6-6	TRBD1	TRBJ1-3	once	CASSRGQGGNTIYF	TGTGCCAGCAGCCGCGGACAGGGTGGAAACACCATATATTTT
TRBV28	-	TRBJ1-5	-	CASTLVRVDRNQPQHF	TGTGCCAGCACCTTGGTGCGGGTAGATCGCAATCAGCCCCAGCATTTT
TRBV13	TRBD2	TRBJ2-3	-	CASSTRGGHQPVTDTQYF	TGTGCCAGCAGCACCCGGGGGGGGCACCAACCAGTCACAGATACGCAGTATTTT
TRBV7-2	TRBD1	TRBJ2-5	-	CASSSDRGGETQYF	TGTGCCAGCAGCTCGGACAGGGGAGGCGAGACCCAGTACTTC
TRBV30	-	TRBJ2-7	-	CAWSVSPTKQYF	TGTGCCTGGAGTGTATCTCCTACGAAGCAGTACTTC
TRBV30	TRBD2	TRBJ2-5	-	CASGEGTEETQYF	TGTGCCTCCGGGGAGGGGACCGAAGAGACCCAGTACTTC
TRBV5-6	-	TRBJ2-7	once	CASSKQGYEQYF	TGTGCCAGCAGCAAACAGGGCTACGAGCAGTACTTC
TRBV6-1	TRBD2	TRBJ2-7	few	CASSEQAGAWVRYEQYF	TGTGCCAGCAGTGAACAAGCGGGAGCGTGGGTTCGCTACGAGCAGTACTTC
TRBV7-2	TRBD2	TRBJ2-2	-	CASSYQGTKNTGELFF	TGTGCCAGCAGTTATCAAGGGACTAAAAACACCGGGGAGCTGTTTTTT
TRBV7-2	TRBD2	TRBJ2-7	once	CASSPLPGGPYEQYF	TGTGCCAGCAGCCCTCTGCCGGGAGGGCCCTACGAGCAGTACTTC
TRBV5-1	TRBD1	TRBJ2-3	-	CASSPNAGGSTDTQYF	TGCGCCAGCAGCCCCAACGCAGGGGGTAGCACAGATACGCAGTATTTT
TRBV4-3	-	TRBJ2-7	-	CASSQDLGVKDEQYF	TGCGCCAGCAGCCAAGATCTCGGGGTGAAGGACGAGCAGTACTTC
TRBV15	-	TRBJ1-1	-	CATSRLLGGGGEAFF	TGTGCCACCAGCAGACTCCTTGGCGGGGGCGGTGAAGCTTTCTTT
TRBV29-1	TRBD1	TRBJ1-2	-	CSAIDRVPYGYTF	TGCAGCGCGATCGACAGGGTTCCCTATGGCTACACCTTC
TRBV7-2	TRBD2	TRBJ2-1	-	CASSRWRGGYNEQFF	TGTGCCAGCAGCCGTTGGCGCGGGGGATACAATGAGCAGTTCTTC
TRBV4-3	TRBD1	TRBJ2-1	-	CASSHSRGPSSYNEQFF	TGCGCCAGCAGCCATTCTAGGGGGCCGAGCTCCTACAATGAGCAGTTCTTC
TRBV11-2	-	TRBJ1-1	-	CASSLLVGGNTEAFF	TGTGCCAGCAGCTTACTGGTTGGAGGGAACACTGAAGCTTTCTTT
TRBV4-3	TRBD1	TRBJ1-2	-	CASSQGLQGLHGYTF	TGCGCCAGCAGCCAAGGATTACAGGGGTTACATGGCTACACCTTC
TRBV5-1	-	TRBJ2-6	-	CASSQAEGVLGANVLTF	TGCGCCAGCAGCCAAGCCGAGGGGGTTTTAGGGGCCAACGTCCTGACTTTC
TRBV6-1	-	TRBJ1-3	few	CASSASPDSLSGNTIYF	TGTGCCAGCAGTGCCTCCCCCGACAGCCTCTCTGGAAACACCATATATTTT
TRBV19	TRBD2	TRBJ2-7	-	CASTSTSGPSYEQYF	TGTGCCAGTACCTCGACTAGCGGCCCCTCCTACGAGCAGTACTTC
TRBV7-9	-	TRBJ1-2	-	CASSLEWTGDGYTF	TGTGCCAGCAGCTTAGAATGGACGGGGGATGGCTACACCTTC
TRBV6-5	-	TRBJ1-2	-	CASSLLGSYGYTF	TGTGCCAGCAGCCTTCTGGGCTCGTATGGCTACACCTTC
TRBV15	TRBD1	TRBJ2-7	-	CATSRAGTVPSYEQYF	TGTGCCACCAGCAGAGCCGGGACAGTTCCCTCCTACGAGCAGTACTTC
TRBV5-4	-	TRBJ2-2	-	CASSLSIHTGELFF	TGTGCCAGCAGCTTGTCAATCCACACCGGGGAGCTGTTTTTT
TRBV7-9	-	TRBJ1-1	-	CASSRDMNTEAFF	TGTGCCAGCAGTCGGGACATGAACACTGAAGCTTTCTTT
TRBV7-2	TRBD2	TRBJ2-1	-	CASSLVSSGTYNEQFF	TGTGCCAGCAGCTTAGTTTCTAGCGGAACCTACAATGAGCAGTTCTTC
TRBV28	-	TRBJ2-4	-	CASSLSAGGAKNIQYF	TGTGCCAGCAGTTTATCAGCAGGGGGGGCCAAAAACATTCAGTACTTC
TRBV7-3	TRBD1	TRBJ1-2	-	CASSFGTVDYGYTF	TGTGCCAGCAGCTTTGGGACAGTAGACTATGGCTACACCTTC
TRBV5-5	TRBD1	TRBJ1-1	-	CASSFGQGNTEAFF	TGTGCCAGCAGCTTTGGACAGGGGAACACTGAAGCTTTCTTT
TRBV9	TRBD2	TRBJ2-3	-	CASSVEGLAGADTQYF	TGTGCCAGCAGCGTAGAAGGACTAGCGGGAGCAGATACGCAGTATTTT